Listed below are T cell receptor beta chains from one sample, sequenced in a study of response to subunit inactivated influenza vaccine. TCRdb ran MiXCR on the RT-PCR reads and lists one entry per CDR3 protein. The sample holds roughly 500,000 distinct CDR3 sequences; less than 25% are singletons and the top ten take around 2.8%. These data are also associated with another study on T cells expressing NK-cell markers.

Sequencing was performed on CD4+ T cells sorted from PBMCs, taken 11 to 12 days after vaccination. Source of these receptors: a man aged 45 to 65 who received an inactivated influenza vaccine. CDR3s include the opening cysteine and the closing phenylalanine or tryptophan. D genes are given only for firm matches. Clone size is stated in some rows and not others, as once, few, many or a class when expanded.

few	-	TRBV20-1	TRBJ2-3	TGCAGTGCTAGACCTGGGGAGACCCCGACAGATACGCAGTATTTT	CSARPGETPTDTQYF
-	-	TRBV12-3/TRBV12-4	TRBJ2-7	TGTGCCAGCACGGTGGGGGGGGCCGCCTACGAGCAGTACTTC	CASTVGGAAYEQYF
many	TRBD1	TRBV20-1	TRBJ2-3	TGCAGTGGGGCCAGGGGGTGGACAGATACGCAGTATTTT	CSGARGWTDTQYF
-	TRBD2	TRBV20-1	TRBJ2-3	TGCAGTGCTAGAAAACTAGCGGGAGACATGGGGTATTTT	CSARKLAGDMGYF
few	TRBD1	TRBV7-2	TRBJ2-1	TGTGCCAGCAGCGTTGACAGGGGGTTGTACAATGAGCAGTTCTTC	CASSVDRGLYNEQFF
-	-	TRBV4-1	TRBJ1-4	TGCGCCAGCAGCCACCCCGGGAAAAAGGAAAAACTGTTTTTT	CASSHPGKKEKLFF
-	TRBD2	TRBV29-1	TRBJ2-7	TGCAGCGTTGAAGCCGTCATAGCGGGAGGGACCGAGCAGTACTTC	CSVEAVIAGGTEQYF
-	TRBD2	TRBV6-5	TRBJ2-7	TGTGCCAGCAGTTACACCCCCACTGGAGCGGGGGGTTCCTACGAGCAGTACTTC	CASSYTPTGAGGSYEQYF
few	TRBD2	TRBV7-2	TRBJ2-7	TGTGCCAGCAGCACCCGACTAGCGGGAAAATACGAGCAGTACTTC	CASSTRLAGKYEQYF
few	-	TRBV30	TRBJ2-3	TGTGCCTGGGGCGCAAAGAAAGGGACCACAGATACGCAGTATTTT	CAWGAKKGTTDTQYF
few	-	TRBV20-1	TRBJ2-3	TGCAGTGCTAGAGATTGGGGGACTAGCACAGATACGCAGTATTTT	CSARDWGTSTDTQYF
few	TRBD2	TRBV20-1	TRBJ2-3	TGCAGTGCTAGTCTGCCTAGCGGGTACACAGATACGCAGTATTTT	CSASLPSGYTDTQYF
-	-	TRBV14	TRBJ2-1	TGTGCCAGCAGCCAAATGACCTACAATGAGCAGTTCTTC	CASSQMTYNEQFF
many	TRBD2	TRBV29-1	TRBJ2-7	TGCAGCGTTGGGGCGGGAGGAATTCGGTACGAGCAGTACTTC	CSVGAGGIRYEQYF
-	TRBD1	TRBV15	TRBJ2-1	TGTGCCACCAGCTCTCTTACAGGGGCCATCTACAATGAGCAGTTCTTC	CATSSLTGAIYNEQFF
-	-	TRBV28	TRBJ1-4	TGTGCCAGCAGTCTCGGGCGGGTTGAAAAACTGTTTTTT	CASSLGRVEKLFF
few	-	TRBV4-3	TRBJ2-7	TGCGCCAGCAGCCAAGGCGCGTACTACGAGCAGTACTTC	CASSQGAYYEQYF